The rows below give T cell receptor beta chains drawn from one sample of a study of cytomegalovirus exposure and HLA in healthy donors. The method was immunoSEQ multiplex PCR; TCRdb's version includes in-frame clones alone and lacks a portion of them. The repertoire holds 170,000 or so clones, with around 80% as singletons. The sequencing input was PBMCs. The source is a man between 25 and 39 years old in good health and CMV-seropositive. Each CDR3 is given without its conserved first and last residue. The order of the fields is J gene, D gene, V gene, CDR3 protein. D genes are given only for firm matches.

j_call: TRBJ2-3; d_call: NA; v_call: TRBV7-2; cdr3_aa: ASSSLLTDTQY
j_call: TRBJ2-4; d_call: TRBD1; v_call: TRBV29-1; cdr3_aa: SVSRTGSPNIQY
j_call: TRBJ1-4; d_call: TRBD1; v_call: TRBV4-1; cdr3_aa: ASSPPGQGLNEKLF
j_call: TRBJ2-2; d_call: NA; v_call: TRBV11-3; cdr3_aa: ASSLDPAGELF
j_call: TRBJ2-7; d_call: TRBD2; v_call: TRBV7-9; cdr3_aa: SSSSSGGPSYEQY
j_call: TRBJ2-2; d_call: NA; v_call: TRBV5-1; cdr3_aa: ASSSAYSAGELF
j_call: TRBJ2-3; d_call: NA; v_call: TRBV5-1; cdr3_aa: ASSLRGSTDTQY
j_call: TRBJ2-7; d_call: TRBD1; v_call: TRBV11-3; cdr3_aa: ASSVRQGGDEQY
j_call: TRBJ1-1; d_call: NA; v_call: TRBV27; cdr3_aa: ASSLTGYGNTEAF
j_call: TRBJ2-1; d_call: TRBD2; v_call: TRBV11-3; cdr3_aa: ASSLVFLAGGGEQF
j_call: TRBJ2-1; d_call: NA; v_call: TRBV2; cdr3_aa: ASTGSNNEQF
j_call: TRBJ1-6; d_call: TRBD1; v_call: TRBV29-1; cdr3_aa: SVRTGVFGSPLH
j_call: TRBJ2-1; d_call: NA; v_call: TRBV7-2; cdr3_aa: ASSLGRGNKREQF
j_call: TRBJ2-1; d_call: TRBD2; v_call: TRBV7-9; cdr3_aa: ASSLGYGEGNEQF
j_call: TRBJ2-3; d_call: TRBD2; v_call: TRBV6-5; cdr3_aa: ASSYKPAGSTDTQY
j_call: TRBJ1-2; d_call: TRBD1; v_call: TRBV2; cdr3_aa: ASSAGGGRSYGYT
j_call: TRBJ2-1; d_call: NA; v_call: TRBV29-1; cdr3_aa: SASGQSYNEQF
j_call: TRBJ2-3; d_call: TRBD2; v_call: TRBV4-3; cdr3_aa: ASRLAESTDTQY
j_call: TRBJ2-7; d_call: NA; v_call: TRBV5-1; cdr3_aa: ASSLETRGRYEQY
j_call: TRBJ2-6; d_call: NA; v_call: TRBV27; cdr3_aa: ASEGQLLLSGANVLT
j_call: TRBJ2-7; d_call: NA; v_call: TRBV5-4; cdr3_aa: ASSHGTGAYEQY
j_call: TRBJ1-6; d_call: TRBD1; v_call: TRBV5-1; cdr3_aa: ASSPYDRDTSPLH
j_call: TRBJ2-3; d_call: TRBD2; v_call: TRBV5-1; cdr3_aa: ASSLRGTSGGLTDTQY
j_call: TRBJ2-7; d_call: NA; v_call: TRBV7-2; cdr3_aa: ASSLALRSRYEQY
j_call: TRBJ2-5; d_call: NA; v_call: TRBV5-1; cdr3_aa: ASSLASGFEETQY
j_call: TRBJ2-1; d_call: TRBD1; v_call: TRBV7-9; cdr3_aa: SSSLTLGQGYNEQF
j_call: TRBJ2-1; d_call: TRBD2; v_call: TRBV14; cdr3_aa: ASSQGSHGRASNEQF
j_call: TRBJ2-1; d_call: TRBD2; v_call: TRBV7-6; cdr3_aa: ASSIGTSGLSEQF
j_call: TRBJ1-2; d_call: TRBD1; v_call: TRBV19; cdr3_aa: ASSKGQGAESAYYGYT
j_call: TRBJ2-2; d_call: NA; v_call: TRBV13; cdr3_aa: ASTWGLNTGELF
j_call: TRBJ2-7; d_call: TRBD2; v_call: TRBV11-2; cdr3_aa: ASSSSGRGEQY
j_call: TRBJ2-1; d_call: TRBD2; v_call: TRBV9; cdr3_aa: ASSVNLADSYNEQF
j_call: TRBJ2-1; d_call: NA; v_call: TRBV6-5; cdr3_aa: ASKWEVEQF
j_call: TRBJ2-3; d_call: TRBD2; v_call: TRBV7-2; cdr3_aa: ASSLSPRGGGSDTQY
j_call: TRBJ2-1; d_call: TRBD2; v_call: TRBV5-1; cdr3_aa: ASSPGGGPSSYNEQF
j_call: TRBJ1-2; d_call: NA; v_call: TRBV5-1; cdr3_aa: ASSLTVGEEYGYT
j_call: TRBJ2-2; d_call: TRBD2; v_call: TRBV7-9; cdr3_aa: ASSLAASSGGTYTGELF
j_call: TRBJ1-3; d_call: TRBD1; v_call: TRBV6-1; cdr3_aa: ASSESRGQGGNTIY
j_call: TRBJ2-5; d_call: NA; v_call: TRBV25-1; cdr3_aa: ASSPPWAETQY
j_call: TRBJ1-1; d_call: NA; v_call: TRBV7-9; cdr3_aa: ASSPDRERSEAF
j_call: TRBJ1-3; d_call: TRBD1; v_call: TRBV28; cdr3_aa: ASSLRQGRCY
j_call: TRBJ2-7; d_call: TRBD2; v_call: TRBV19; cdr3_aa: ASNTGQPGLASEQY
j_call: TRBJ2-1; d_call: NA; v_call: TRBV4-1; cdr3_aa: ASSQVAGNPQIEQF
j_call: TRBJ1-1; d_call: NA; v_call: TRBV4-2; cdr3_aa: ASSQGRGGRMNTEAF
j_call: TRBJ1-1; d_call: NA; v_call: TRBV28; cdr3_aa: ASVGPNTEAF
j_call: TRBJ1-2; d_call: TRBD1; v_call: TRBV19; cdr3_aa: ASSPTGTGLGYGYT
j_call: TRBJ1-2; d_call: NA; v_call: TRBV19; cdr3_aa: ASSIDLTGHPYGYT
j_call: TRBJ1-1; d_call: TRBD1; v_call: TRBV25-1; cdr3_aa: ASAGGRDTEAF
j_call: NA; d_call: TRBD1; v_call: TRBV7-9; cdr3_aa: ASSATGGSSSHEQY
j_call: TRBJ1-1; d_call: NA; v_call: TRBV11-3; cdr3_aa: ASSPASRRAEAF
j_call: TRBJ1-4; d_call: TRBD1; v_call: TRBV5-1; cdr3_aa: ASSLVGQGRMDEKLF
j_call: TRBJ2-6; d_call: TRBD2; v_call: TRBV30; cdr3_aa: AWGGLAGGSSGANVLT
j_call: TRBJ2-3; d_call: NA; v_call: TRBV5-1; cdr3_aa: ASSLAQEIQGDTQY
j_call: TRBJ2-1; d_call: NA; v_call: TRBV20-1; cdr3_aa: SASEEKQF
j_call: TRBJ2-5; d_call: NA; v_call: TRBV6-6; cdr3_aa: ASSYSTPQGQLQY
j_call: TRBJ2-1; d_call: NA; v_call: TRBV18; cdr3_aa: ASSPSSGNNEQF
j_call: TRBJ2-3; d_call: NA; v_call: TRBV27; cdr3_aa: ASSHSGGRVDTQY
j_call: TRBJ2-2; d_call: NA; v_call: TRBV27; cdr3_aa: ASRPSVGELF
j_call: TRBJ1-5; d_call: TRBD1; v_call: TRBV4-1; cdr3_aa: ASSQDTGGNQPQH
j_call: TRBJ1-2; d_call: TRBD1; v_call: TRBV4-2; cdr3_aa: ASSLTRGFGYGYT